This T cell receptor beta chain was found in a study of human versus mouse CDR3 diversity and MHC coevolution. This clone has only one observation. Trimming removed 3 bases from V and 3 bases from J, with 6 bases in between. CDR3 length: 12 amino acids. The V gene's germline CDR1 is KGHSH and CDR2 LQKENI. Sequencing was performed with immunoSEQ multiplex PCR; in TCRdb, only in-frame clones are kept and a portion is missing. The sample includes tens of thousands of clones, over 85% seen only once; the top ten take around 1.3%. Sequenced input: naive CD4+ T cells from blood. Subset noted: CD45RO-negative CD62L-positive naive CD4 T cells. The sequence came from a person aged 25 to 75 in good health. The V gene is TRBV18, the J gene TRBJ2-7; D is unresolved. In DNA form, the CDR3 reads TGTGCCAGCTCACCCCAGTACTACGAGCAGTACTTC. The encoded protein is CASSPQYYEQYF.